This TCR beta chain stems from a study of T cells after posttransplantation cyclophosphamide. General observations from the study: Later blood repertoires were often dominated by clones from the donor CD8+ memory compartment.

CDR3 length: 14 amino acids. Trimming took 0 bases from V and 1 from J, leaving 7 bases between them. Germline values: CDR1 SGHDT, CDR2 YYEEEE. This clone was picked up many times. Its matching antigen is unknown. Profiling relied on immunoSEQ multiplex PCR, and the TCRdb table lists in-frame clones only, not all of them. Recorded here are about 39,000 clones, none singletons. Sequenced sample: PBMCs. This rearrangement joins TRBV5-6 to TRBJ1-1, with no clear D. This sequence was found in a woman aged 45-65 years in good health and a related stem cell transplant donor. The CDR3 nucleotides read TGTGCCAGCAGCTTGGCCGGGAGGAACACTGAAGCTTTCTTT. This gives the protein CASSLAGRNTEAFF.